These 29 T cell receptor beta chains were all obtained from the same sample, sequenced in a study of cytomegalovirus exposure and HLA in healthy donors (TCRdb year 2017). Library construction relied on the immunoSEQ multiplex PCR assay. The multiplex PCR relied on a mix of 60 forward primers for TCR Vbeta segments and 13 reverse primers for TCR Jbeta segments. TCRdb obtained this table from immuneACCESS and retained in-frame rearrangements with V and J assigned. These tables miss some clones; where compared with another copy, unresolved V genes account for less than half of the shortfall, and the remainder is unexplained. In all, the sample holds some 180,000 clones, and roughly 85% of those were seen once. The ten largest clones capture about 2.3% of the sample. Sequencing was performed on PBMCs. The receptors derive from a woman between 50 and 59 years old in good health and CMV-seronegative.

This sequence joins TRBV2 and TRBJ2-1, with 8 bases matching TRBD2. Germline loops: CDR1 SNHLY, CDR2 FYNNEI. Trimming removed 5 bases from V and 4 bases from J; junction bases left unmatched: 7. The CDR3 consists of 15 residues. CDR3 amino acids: CASSLTGGSYNEQFF. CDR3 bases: TGTGCCAGCAGTTTAACGGGAGGGTCGTACAATGAGCAGTTCTTC.

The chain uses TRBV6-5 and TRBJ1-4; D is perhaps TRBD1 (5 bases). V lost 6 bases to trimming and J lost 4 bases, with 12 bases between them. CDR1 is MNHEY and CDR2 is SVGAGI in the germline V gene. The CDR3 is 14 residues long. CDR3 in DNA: TGTGCCAGCAGCCCAGGGTTGGGTAATGAAAAACTGTTTTTT. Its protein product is CASSPGLGNEKLFF.

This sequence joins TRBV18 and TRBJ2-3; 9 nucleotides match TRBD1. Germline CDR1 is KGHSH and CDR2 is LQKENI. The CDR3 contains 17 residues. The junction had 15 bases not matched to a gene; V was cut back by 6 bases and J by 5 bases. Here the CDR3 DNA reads TGTGCCAGCTCTCAGAGAACTACCGGGACAGGGATAGATACGCAGTATTTT. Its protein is CASSQRTTGTGIDTQYF.

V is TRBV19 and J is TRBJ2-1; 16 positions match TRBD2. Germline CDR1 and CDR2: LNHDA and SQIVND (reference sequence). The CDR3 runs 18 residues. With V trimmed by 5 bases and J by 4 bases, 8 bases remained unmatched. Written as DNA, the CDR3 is TGTGCCAGTAGTCCGGGACTAGCGGGAGGGGGGCGATACAATGAGCAGTTCTTC. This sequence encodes CASSPGLAGGGRYNEQFF. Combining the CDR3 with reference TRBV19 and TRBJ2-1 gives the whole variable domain DGGITQSPKYLFRKEGQNVTLSCEQNLNHDAMYWYRQDPGQGLRLIYYSQIVNDFQKGDIAEGYSVSREKKESFPLTVTSAQKNPTAFYLCASSPGLAGGGRYNEQFFGPGTRLTVL.

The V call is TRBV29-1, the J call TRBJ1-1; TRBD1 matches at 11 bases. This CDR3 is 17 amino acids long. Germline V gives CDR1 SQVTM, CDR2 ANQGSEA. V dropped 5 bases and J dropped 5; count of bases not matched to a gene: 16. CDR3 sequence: CSVFDGRDRGGWTEAFF. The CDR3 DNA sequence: TGCAGCGTTTTTGACGGGCGGGACAGGGGGGGGTGGACTGAAGCTTTCTTT.

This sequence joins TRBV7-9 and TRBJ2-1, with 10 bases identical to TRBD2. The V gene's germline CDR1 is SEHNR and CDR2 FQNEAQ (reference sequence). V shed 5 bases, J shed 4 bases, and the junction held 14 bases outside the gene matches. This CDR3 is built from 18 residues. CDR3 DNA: TGTGCCAGCAGCAACATCCGAGGGTCTAGCGGGGGTTACAATGAGCAGTTCTTC. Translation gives CASSNIRGSSGGYNEQFF.

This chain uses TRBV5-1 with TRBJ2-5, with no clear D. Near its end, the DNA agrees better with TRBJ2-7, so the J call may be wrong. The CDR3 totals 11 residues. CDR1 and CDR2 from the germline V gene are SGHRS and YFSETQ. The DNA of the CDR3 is TGCGCCAGCAGCCAAGCCTACGAGCAGTACTTC. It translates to CASSQAYEQYF.

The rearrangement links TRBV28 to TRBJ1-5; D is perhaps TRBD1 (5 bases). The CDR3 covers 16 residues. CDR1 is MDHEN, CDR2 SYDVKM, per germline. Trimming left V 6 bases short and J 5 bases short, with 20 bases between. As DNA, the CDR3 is TGTGCCAGCAGGGGCTTGACGACAGAAGAGCATCAGCCCCAGCATTTT. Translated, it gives CASRGLTTEEHQPQHF.

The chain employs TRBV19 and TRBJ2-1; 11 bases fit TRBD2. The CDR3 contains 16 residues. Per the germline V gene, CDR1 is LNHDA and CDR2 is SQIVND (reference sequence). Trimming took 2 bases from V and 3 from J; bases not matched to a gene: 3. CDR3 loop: CASSITSGSNYNEQFF. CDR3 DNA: TGTGCCAGTAGTATAACTAGCGGGAGTAACTACAATGAGCAGTTCTTC.

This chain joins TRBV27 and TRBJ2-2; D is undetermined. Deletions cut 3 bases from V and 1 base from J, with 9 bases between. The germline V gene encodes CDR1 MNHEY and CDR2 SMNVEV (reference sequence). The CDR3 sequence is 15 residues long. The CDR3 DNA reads TGTGCCAGCAGTTTTTATAACGGGAACACCGGGGAGCTGTTTTTT. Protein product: CASSFYNGNTGELFF.

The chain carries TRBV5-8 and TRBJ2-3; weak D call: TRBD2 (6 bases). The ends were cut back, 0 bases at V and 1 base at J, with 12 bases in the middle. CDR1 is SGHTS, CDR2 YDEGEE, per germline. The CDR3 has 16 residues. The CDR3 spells CASSLGVSGGTDTQYF. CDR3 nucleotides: TGTGCCAGCAGCTTGGGAGTTAGCGGAGGCACAGATACGCAGTATTTT.

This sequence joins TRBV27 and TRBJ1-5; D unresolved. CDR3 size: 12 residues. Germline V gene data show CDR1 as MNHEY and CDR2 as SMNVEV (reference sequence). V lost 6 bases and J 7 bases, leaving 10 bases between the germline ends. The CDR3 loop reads CASSQRGQPQHF. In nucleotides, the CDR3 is TGTGCCAGCAGCCAACGCGGGCAGCCCCAGCATTTT.

CDR3 residues: CASSYPDRASSYEQYF. CDR3 nucleotides: TGTGCCAGCAGTTACCCGGACAGGGCGAGCTCCTACGAGCAGTACTTC. The chain links TRBV6-5 to TRBJ2-7; TRBD1 agrees at 8 bases. The CDR3 has 16 amino acids. With 2 bases clipped from V and 0 bases from J, the junction kept 6 bases outside the gene matches. The germline V gene encodes CDR1 MNHEY and CDR2 SVGAGI.

The CDR3 protein is CASRPLAGFYEQYF. CDR3 nucleotide sequence: TGTGCCAGCAGACCCCTAGCGGGCTTCTACGAGCAGTACTTC. This rearrangement joins TRBV28 to TRBJ2-7, with TRBD2 matching 8 bases. With V trimmed by 6 bases and J by 3 bases, 7 bases remained unmatched. The CDR3 totals 14 residues. Germline V gene data show CDR1 as MDHEN and CDR2 as SYDVKM.

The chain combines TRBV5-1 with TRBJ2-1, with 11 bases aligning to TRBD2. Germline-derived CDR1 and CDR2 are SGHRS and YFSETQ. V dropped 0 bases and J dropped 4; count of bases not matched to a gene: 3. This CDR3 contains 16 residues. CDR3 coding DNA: TGCGCCAGCAGCTTGGCCGGGACTAGCGGTTACAATGAGCAGTTCTTC. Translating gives CASSLAGTSGYNEQFF.

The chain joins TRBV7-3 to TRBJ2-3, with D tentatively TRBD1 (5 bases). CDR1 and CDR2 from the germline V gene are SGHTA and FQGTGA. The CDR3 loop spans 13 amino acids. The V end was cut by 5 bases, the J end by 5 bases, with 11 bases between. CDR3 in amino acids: CASSPMGRDTQYF. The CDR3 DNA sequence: TGTGCCAGCAGCCCTATGGGGCGAGATACGCAGTATTTT. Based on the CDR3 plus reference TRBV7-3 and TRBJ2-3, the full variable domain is GAGVSQTPSNKVTEKGKYVELRCDPISGHTALYWYRQSLGQGPEFLIYFQGTGAADDSGLPNDRFFAVRPEGSVSTLKIQRTERGDSAVYLCASSPMGRDTQYFGPGTRLTVL.

In DNA, the CDR3 is TGTGCCAGCAGTCCCGGTATGATCCCCATCGGGACAGGGGAGGACAATGAGCAGTTCTTC. This translates into CASSPGMIPIGTGEDNEQFF. The chain links TRBV27 to TRBJ2-1; 10 bases align to TRBD1. The CDR3 is made up of 20 amino acids. V shed 5 bases and J 5 bases; nucleotides not matched to a gene: 21. Germline CDR1 is MNHEY and CDR2 is SMNVEV (reference sequence).

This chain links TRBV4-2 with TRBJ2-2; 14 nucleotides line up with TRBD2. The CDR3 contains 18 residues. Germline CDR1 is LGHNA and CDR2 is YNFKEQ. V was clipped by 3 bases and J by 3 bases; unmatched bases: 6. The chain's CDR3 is CASSHGTGLAGDTGELFF. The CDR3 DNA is TGTGCCAGCAGCCACGGAACGGGACTAGCGGGAGACACCGGGGAGCTGTTTTTT.

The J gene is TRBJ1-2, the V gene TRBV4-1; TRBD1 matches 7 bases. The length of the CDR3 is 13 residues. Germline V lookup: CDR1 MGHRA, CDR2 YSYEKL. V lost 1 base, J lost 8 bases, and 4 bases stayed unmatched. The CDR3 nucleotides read TGCGCCAGCAGCCAAGGACAGGGTGGCGGCTACACCTTC. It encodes CASSQGQGGGYTF.

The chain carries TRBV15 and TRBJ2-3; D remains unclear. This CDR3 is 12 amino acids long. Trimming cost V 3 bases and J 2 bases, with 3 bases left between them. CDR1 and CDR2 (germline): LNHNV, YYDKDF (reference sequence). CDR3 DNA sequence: TGTGCCACCAGCAGCATCACAGATACGCAGTATTTT. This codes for CATSSITDTQYF.

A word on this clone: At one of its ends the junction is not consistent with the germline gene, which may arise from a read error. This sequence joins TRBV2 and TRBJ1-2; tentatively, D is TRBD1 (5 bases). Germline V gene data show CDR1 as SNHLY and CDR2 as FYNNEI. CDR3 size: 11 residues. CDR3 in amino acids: CASEKTDGYAF. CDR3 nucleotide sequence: TGTGCCAGCGAAAAGACAGACGGCTACGCCTTC.

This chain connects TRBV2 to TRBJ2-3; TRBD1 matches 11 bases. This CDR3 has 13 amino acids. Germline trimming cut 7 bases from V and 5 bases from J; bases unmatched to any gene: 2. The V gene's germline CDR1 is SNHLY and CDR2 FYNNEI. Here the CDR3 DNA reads TGTGCCAGCAAAGGGACAGGGGGAGATACGCAGTATTTT. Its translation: CASKGTGGDTQYF.

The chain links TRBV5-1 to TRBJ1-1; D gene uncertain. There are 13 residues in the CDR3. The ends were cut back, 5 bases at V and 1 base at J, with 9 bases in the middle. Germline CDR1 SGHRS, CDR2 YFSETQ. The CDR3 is CASRTNRNTEAFF. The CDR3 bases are TGCGCCAGCAGAACAAACAGGAACACTGAAGCTTTCTTT.

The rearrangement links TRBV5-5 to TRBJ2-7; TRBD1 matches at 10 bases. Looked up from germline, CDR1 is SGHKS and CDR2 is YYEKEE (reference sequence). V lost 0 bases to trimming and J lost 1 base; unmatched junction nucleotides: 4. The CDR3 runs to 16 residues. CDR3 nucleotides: TGTGCCAGCAGCTTGGCTGGGACAGGGGTGTCCTACGAGCAGTACTTC. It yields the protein CASSLAGTGVSYEQYF.

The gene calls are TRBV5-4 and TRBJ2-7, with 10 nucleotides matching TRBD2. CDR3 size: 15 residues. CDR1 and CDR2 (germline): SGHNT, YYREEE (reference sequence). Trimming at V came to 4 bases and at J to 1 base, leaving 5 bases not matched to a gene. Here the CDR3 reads CASSQTSGQSYEQYF. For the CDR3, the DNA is TGTGCCAGCAGCCAGACTAGCGGGCAGTCCTACGAGCAGTACTTC.

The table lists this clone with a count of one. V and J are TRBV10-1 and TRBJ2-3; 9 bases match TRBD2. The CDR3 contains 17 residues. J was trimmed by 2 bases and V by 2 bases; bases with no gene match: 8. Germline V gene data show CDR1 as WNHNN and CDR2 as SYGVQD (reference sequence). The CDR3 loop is CASSEGLANFFTDTQYF. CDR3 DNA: TGCGCCAGCAGTGAGGGACTAGCGAATTTTTTCACAGATACGCAGTATTTT.

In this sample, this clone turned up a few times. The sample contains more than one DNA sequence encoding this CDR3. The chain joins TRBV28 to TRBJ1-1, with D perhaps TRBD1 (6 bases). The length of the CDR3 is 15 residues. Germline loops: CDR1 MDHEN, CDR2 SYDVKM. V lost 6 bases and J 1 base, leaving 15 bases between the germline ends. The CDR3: CASSPRGGSNTEAFF. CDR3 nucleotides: TGTGCCAGCAGCCCAAGGGGGGGCTCGAACACTGAAGCTTTCTTT.

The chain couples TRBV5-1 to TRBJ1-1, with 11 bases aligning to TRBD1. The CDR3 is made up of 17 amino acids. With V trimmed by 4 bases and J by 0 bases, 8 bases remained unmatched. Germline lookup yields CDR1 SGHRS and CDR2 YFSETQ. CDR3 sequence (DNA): TGCGCCAGCAGCGACCGGGACAGGGGGAGAATGAACACTGAAGCTTTCTTT. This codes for CASSDRDRGRMNTEAFF.

In nucleotides, the CDR3 is TGTGCCAGCAGTTACGGGTGGACAGAGCAGTACTTC. As protein: CASSYGWTEQYF. This chain links TRBV6-6 with TRBJ2-7; D perhaps matches TRBD1 (5 bases). Germline CDR1 MNHNY, CDR2 SVGAGI (reference sequence). This CDR3 is built from 12 residues. V gave up 2 bases and J gave up 7 bases, with 9 bases separating them.